Detailed here is one T cell receptor (beta chain). TCRdb processed the 5' RACE reads anew with MiXCR; each CDR3 protein has one entry. The sample has under 450,000 distinct CDR3 sequences, roughly 19% seen once; the top ten hold around 20%. The data originate from a study of T-cell memory formation after mild COVID-19. Study-level background: Clusters were largely donor specific.

Trimming removed 1 base at V and 1 base at J, with 8 bases between. Per germline, CDR1 SGHTA and CDR2 FQGNSA. The CDR3 has 15 residues. The sample consisted of PBMCs or a T cell subset sorted from them (not recorded which). The receptor comes from a man between 18 and 29 years old who had mild COVID-19 (a few samples of this study predate the infection). Cell type and time point are not known. The rearrangement joins TRBV7-2 to TRBJ2-4; D is unresolved. CDR3 amino acids: CASSLVGSAKNIQYF. In DNA, the CDR3 is TGTGCCAGCAGCTTAGTTGGCAGTGCCAAAAACATTCAGTACTTC.